This TCR beta chain was sequenced during a study of cytomegalovirus exposure and HLA in healthy donors (dated by TCRdb to 2016 to 2017). Regarding the study in general: According to an earlier analysis of a few hundred of the donors, about 180 million T cells yielded 100 million or so unique TCR beta sequences and 276 Gb of sequence data. An early release that covered 640 HLA-typed donors contained around 300 gigabases of sequencing data and about 93 million unique TCR sequences. The genetic ancestry cluster associated with self-reported Caucasian donors included about four fifths of the 398 genotyped donors. The study aimed to test whether signatures of past pathogen exposure could be identified by cataloging public T cell receptors. The study used immunosequencing to profile the T cell repertoires of several hundred subjects and linked those repertoires to cytomegalovirus serostatus. Along with the roughly 670-subject first cohort, a separate validation cohort of approximately 110 different subjects was used. High-throughput TCR immunosequencing, statistical association of individual TCRs with disease status, and machine learning were combined to predict cytomegalovirus infection status. In a later analysis, previously published TCR beta repertoires from 666 donors were re-analyzed and high-resolution HLA genotyping was added so that TCR occurrence patterns could be studied. In the later analysis, no new phenotypic data were used to find candidate immune exposures; instead, reliance was placed on TCR beta sequences and their occurrence across donors. An earlier analysis of 587 of the donors applied high-throughput TCR beta sequencing to assess whether each TCR beta V gene segment acted as functional or pseudogenic. Donor age, sex, ethnicity and CMV serostatus were compiled together with the repertoire data. In a later genetic analysis, genome-wide SNP genotypes for about three fifths of the roughly 670 donors were used, and that subset was treated as a discovery cohort. Every discovery cohort repertoire had been produced on one sequencing platform. Both class I and class II loci were covered by HLA typing, at four-digit resolution. Typing coverage differed by locus: A, B, C, DRB1 and DQB1 were typed in roughly 620-630 donors, DQA1 in about 510, DPA1 in 600 to 610, and DPB1 in roughly 470. Roughly 5 DR-DQ haplotypes were treated as single units for association and clustering because of strong linkage in the cohort. On average, roughly 250,000 unique TCR beta nucleotide sequences were sequenced per donor among some 430 genotyped donors of the cohort, with 15% to 20% of those sequences being non-productive.

As concerns this clone: Its antigen remains unidentified. No much larger clone is present one base from it, and per-base qualities are unavailable.

The library was produced with the immunoSEQ multiplex PCR assay. A mixture of 60 forward primers for TCR Vbeta segments and 13 reverse primers for TCR Jbeta segments was used in the multiplex PCR. Amplification of the CDR3 region of rearranged TCR beta genes was performed with a multiplex PCR assay on genomic DNA. The Illumina HiSeq System was used to sequence the amplified TCR beta libraries as 87-base-pair reads. The authors processed their data as follows. Across the roughly 700 repertoires, a later analysis counted 78 million or so unique TCR beta chains, roughly 11 million of which were shared by at least two donors. A nearest-neighbor algorithm error-corrected the raw reads and collapsed the reads into unique sequences, merging closely related sequences to remove PCR and sequencing errors. V, D and J gene segments were assigned by aligning CDR3 sequences to IMGT reference sequences. For a sequence to be retained, a match of at least six nucleotides was required to both a V gene segment and a J gene segment. A rearrangement was called productive if the CDR3 had no stop codons and remained in frame with V and J, and every other rearrangement was called non-productive. Following IMGT convention, CDR3 was defined as the stretch from the second conserved V-encoded cysteine up to the conserved J-encoded phenylalanine. Sequences without an unambiguous match to a single V gene segment were excluded from the earlier analysis of almost 600 of the donors. In an earlier analysis of approximately 590 of the donors, a V segment was called functional when productive rearrangements were above 56.7%, and segregating when the standard deviation between donors exceeded 5%. A statistical classification framework was built for diagnosing cytomegalovirus status from the catalog of TCR beta chain sequences. V and J gene assignment, in a later analysis, came from comparing TCR nucleotide sequences with IMGT/GENE-DB human TR gene sequences. In a later analysis, CDR3 sequences and most-parsimonious VDJ recombination scenarios were assigned using the TCRdist pipeline. In a later analysis, each TCR beta chain was defined by its CDR3 amino acid sequence together with its V-gene family, and reads without a unique V-gene family were excluded. To address suspected cross-contamination and a sequencing artifact, a later analysis removed 592 highly shared, low-generation-probability nucleotide sequences. In a later analysis, a clonal expansion index for each public chain was calculated from normalized within-repertoire ranks of inferred template counts. In a later analysis, generation probabilities were computed using a VDJ recombination model fitted to out-of-frame rearrangements, and the results were checked against IGoR. In a later analysis, hypergeometric tests were used to score TCR-TCR, TCR-HLA and TCR-CMV co-occurrence, with a repertoire-size bias correction applied to TCR pairs. False discovery rates were estimated in a later analysis by permuting HLA or CMV assignments 20 times. A later analysis grouped co-occurring TCRs with DBSCAN, adding TCRdist sequence similarity when clustering within HLA-allele-positive subsets. Repertoires with fewer than 30,000 or more than 120,000 public chains were left out of co-occurrence clustering, as were about 5 repertoires with anomalous nucleotide sharing. TCRdb obtained this table from immuneACCESS and retained in-frame rearrangements with V and J assigned. These tables miss some clones; where compared with another copy, unresolved V genes account for less than half of the shortfall, and the remainder is unexplained. V and J calls and clone size are given by that table; D and trimming were obtained from the DNA. The sample profile shows roughly 140,000 clones; over 75% of them were found once. About 5% of the sample is taken by the ten largest.

Compared with germline, V lacks 10 bases and J lacks 4 bases; bases without a gene match: 8. Counted from cysteine to phenylalanine, this CDR3 has 15 amino acids. The only DNA kept is the CDR3, 45 bases in frame from the first base. CDR1 and CDR2 are drawn from the germline V gene (reference sequence): MNHEY, SMNVEV. The cohort was made up of approximately 700 healthy bone marrow donors. All cohort members were sampled while nominally healthy, although unrecorded immune exposures were likely present. The donor tested CMV seropositive, placing the donor among the 289 seropositive members of the cohort. A peripheral blood sample was provided by each donor, and peripheral blood mononuclear cells were used for TCR beta sequencing. Genomic DNA extraction from the blood cell samples was performed with the Qiagen DNeasy Blood Extraction Kit. The paper's findings and limits, for the study overall: The earlier analysis of almost 600 of the donors excluded around 17 rarely observed V segments, including chromosome 9 orphons, because counts were too low. A cluster of highly shared sequence variants was judged likely to represent a technical artifact of the sequencing pipeline. The study gave a list of roughly 150 TCR beta chains associated with cytomegalovirus. Only TCR beta chains were sequenced in this cohort, and the absence of alpha or paired-chain data limited detectable features. When HLA alleles, especially DR and DQ, strongly co-occurred, attributing TCR associations to individual alleles was difficult. In vitro tests confirmed that a few of the cytomegalovirus-associated TCR beta chains recognize cytomegalovirus antigens. The classifier was reported to diagnose cytomegalovirus status with high specificity and sensitivity in both the original cohort and the validation cohort. In a later analysis, most CMV-associated TCR beta chains were found to appear HLA-restricted, with HLA associations seemingly driven largely by CMV exposure. CMV serostatus was the only immune exposure information available for the cohort. Some IMGT-functional V segments, including TRBV6-2 and TRBV6-3, could not be told apart with the 87-base-pair reads, so those segments were excluded. Linkage disequilibrium might explain the correlated functional status among segregating V segments, but an unknown experimental factor could not be excluded. In an earlier analysis of under 600 of the donors, most TCR beta V segments were observed in productive rearrangements about 90% or about 30% of the time, broadly matching IMGT annotations. Most TCR sequences were seen in very few donors, while some public TCRs were found in many individuals. The presence/absence analyses assumed that sequencing depth was roughly uniform across donors, and that assumption may not be true. The authors suggested that the approach could potentially be generalized to other disease states and immunological phenotypes. According to a later analysis, parvovirus B19, influenza, CMV and Epstein-Barr virus appeared linked to several top co-occurrence clusters. According to a later genetic analysis, donors in an Asian-associated ancestry cluster had fewer N-insertions in productive TCRs than the approximately 670-donor mean. In a later genetic analysis, a missense DCLRE1C variant was associated with V-gene and J-gene trimming of TCR beta chains, and the association was replicated in an independent cohort. HLA typing was unavailable for some donors at each locus, so association tests used only the typed subset. In a later analysis, HLA-associated TCR beta chains showed more clonal expansion and lower generation probabilities than non-associated chains that were equally common. Specific HLA alleles were associated with over 15,000 TCR beta sequences at a false discovery rate of 0.05 in a later analysis. In a later analysis, TCR association rates were found to vary across HLA loci, with the most associated TCRs seen for DRB1 alleles and the fewest for HLA-C alleles. A further reported finding was that TCR beta sequences accurately predicted the HLA-A and HLA-B alleles for most subjects in the first cohort.

This sequence uses TRBV27 and TRBJ2-5; 14 bases in between match TRBD2. The sequencing input was PBMCs. This sequence originates from a man under 40 in good health and CMV-seropositive. For the CDR3, the sequence is CATSPGTSGRETQYF. The DNA is as follows: TGTGCCACTTCTCCCGGGACTAGCGGGAGAGAGACCCAGTACTTC.